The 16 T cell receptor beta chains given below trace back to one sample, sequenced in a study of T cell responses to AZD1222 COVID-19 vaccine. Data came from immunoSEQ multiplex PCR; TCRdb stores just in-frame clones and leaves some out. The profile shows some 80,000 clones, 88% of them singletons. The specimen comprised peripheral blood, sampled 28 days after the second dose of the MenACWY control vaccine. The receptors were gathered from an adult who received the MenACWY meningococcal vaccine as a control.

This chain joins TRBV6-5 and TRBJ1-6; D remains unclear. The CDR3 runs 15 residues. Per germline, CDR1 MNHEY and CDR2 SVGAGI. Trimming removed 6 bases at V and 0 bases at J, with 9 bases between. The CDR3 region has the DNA TGTGCCAGCAGCGTCGGAGGCTCCTATAATTCACCCCTCCACTTT. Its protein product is CASSVGGSYNSPLHF.

The CDR3 here is CASSPAGGTVGELFF. CDR3 bases: TGTGCCAGCAGCCCAGCGGGGGGGACGGTCGGGGAGCTGTTTTTT. The chain has TRBV7-8 and TRBJ2-2; TRBD2 matches at 10 bases. Germline values: CDR1 SGHVS, CDR2 FQNEAQ. Unmatched junction bases numbered 7, after V lost 5 bases and J lost 7 bases. The CDR3 extends over 15 amino acids.

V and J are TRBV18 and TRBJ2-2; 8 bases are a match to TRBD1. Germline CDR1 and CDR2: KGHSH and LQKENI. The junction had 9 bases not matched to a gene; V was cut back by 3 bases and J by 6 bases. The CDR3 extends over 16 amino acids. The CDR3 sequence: CASSPGTGVMAGELFF. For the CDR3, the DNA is TGTGCCAGCTCACCGGGGACAGGTGTAATGGCCGGGGAGCTGTTTTTT.

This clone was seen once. The CDR3 DNA follows: TGCGCCAGCAGCTTTTACGGACAGGGGACAGATGGCTACACCTTC. This codes for CASSFYGQGTDGYTF. The chain uses TRBV5-1 and TRBJ1-2; 9 bases match TRBD1. Germline CDR1 is SGHRS and CDR2 is YFSETQ. The trim removed 2 bases at V and 6 bases at J, leaving 8 bases unmatched. The CDR3 contains 15 residues. Based on the CDR3 plus reference TRBV5-1 and TRBJ1-2, the full variable domain is KAGVTQTPRYLIKTRGQQVTLSCSPISGHRSVSWYQQTPGQGLQFLFEYFSETQRNKGNFPGRFSGRQFSNSRSEMNVSTLELGDSALYLCASSFYGQGTDGYTFGSGTRLTVV.

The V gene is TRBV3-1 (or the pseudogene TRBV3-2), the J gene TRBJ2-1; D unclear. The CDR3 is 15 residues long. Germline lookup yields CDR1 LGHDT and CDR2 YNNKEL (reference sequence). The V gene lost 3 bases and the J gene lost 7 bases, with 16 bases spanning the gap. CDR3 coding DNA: TGTGCCAGCAGCCAGGACGACCGAGTAGGGAATGAGCAGTTCTTC. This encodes CASSQDDRVGNEQFF.

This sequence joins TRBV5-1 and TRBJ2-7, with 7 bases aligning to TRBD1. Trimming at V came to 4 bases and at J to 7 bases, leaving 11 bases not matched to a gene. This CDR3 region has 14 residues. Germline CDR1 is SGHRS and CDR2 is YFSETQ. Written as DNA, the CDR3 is TGCGCCAGCAGCCCACGACAGGGCCTCTGGGAGCAGTACTTC. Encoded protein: CASSPRQGLWEQYF.

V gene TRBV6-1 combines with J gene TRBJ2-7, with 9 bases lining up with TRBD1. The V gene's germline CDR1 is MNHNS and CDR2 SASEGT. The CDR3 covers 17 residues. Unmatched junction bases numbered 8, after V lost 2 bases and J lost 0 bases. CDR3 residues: CASSEHPGQGSSYEQYF. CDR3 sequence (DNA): TGTGCCAGCAGTGAACACCCTGGACAGGGGTCCTCCTACGAGCAGTACTTC.

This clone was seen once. The CDR3 protein is CASSLTRDETQYF. The CDR3, as DNA: TGTGCCAGCAGCTTAACCAGGGATGAGACCCAGTACTTC. The chain recombines TRBV7-3 with TRBJ2-5, with TRBD1 as a possible D gene (5 bases). Trimming removed 0 bases from V and 5 bases from J, with 7 bases in between. Germline-derived CDR1 and CDR2 are SGHTA and FQGTGA. The CDR3 covers 13 residues.

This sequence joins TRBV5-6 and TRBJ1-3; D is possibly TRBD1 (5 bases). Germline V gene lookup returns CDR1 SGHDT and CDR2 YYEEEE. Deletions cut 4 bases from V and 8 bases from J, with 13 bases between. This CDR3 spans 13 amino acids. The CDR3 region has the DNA TGTGCCAGCAGCCCCGTCCAGGGAGACACCATATATTTT. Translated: CASSPVQGDTIYF.

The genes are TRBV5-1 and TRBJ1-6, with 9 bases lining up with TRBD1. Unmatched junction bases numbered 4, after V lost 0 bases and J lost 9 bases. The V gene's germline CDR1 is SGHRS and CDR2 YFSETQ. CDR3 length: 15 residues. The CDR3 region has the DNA TGCGCCAGCAGCTTGGCGGGGACAGGGAGTTCACCCCTCCACTTT. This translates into CASSLAGTGSSPLHF.

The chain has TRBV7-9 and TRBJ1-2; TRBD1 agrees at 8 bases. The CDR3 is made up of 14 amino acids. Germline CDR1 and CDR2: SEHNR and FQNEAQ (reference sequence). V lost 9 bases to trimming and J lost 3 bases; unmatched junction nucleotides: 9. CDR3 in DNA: TGTGCCAGTTCAGGGGGCACGACTCACTATGGCTACACCTTC. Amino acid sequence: CASSGGTTHYGYTF.

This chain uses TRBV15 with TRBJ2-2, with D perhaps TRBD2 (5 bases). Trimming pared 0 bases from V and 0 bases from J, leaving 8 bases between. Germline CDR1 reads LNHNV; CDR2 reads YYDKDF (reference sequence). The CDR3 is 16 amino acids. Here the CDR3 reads CATSRERGSNTGELFF. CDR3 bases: TGTGCCACCAGCAGAGAAAGAGGGTCGAACACCGGGGAGCTGTTTTTT. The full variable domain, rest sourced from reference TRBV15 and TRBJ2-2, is DAMVIQNPRYQVTQFGKPVTLSCSQTLNHNVMYWYQQKSSQAPKLLFHYYDKDFNNEADTPDNFQSRRPNTSFCFLDIRSPGLGDTAMYLCATSRERGSNTGELFFGEGSRLTVL.

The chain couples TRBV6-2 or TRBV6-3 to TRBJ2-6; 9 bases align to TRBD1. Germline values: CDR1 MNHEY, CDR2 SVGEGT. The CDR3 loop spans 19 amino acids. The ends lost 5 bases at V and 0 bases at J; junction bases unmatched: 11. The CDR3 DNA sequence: TGTGCCAGCAGTCCCAGAACCGGGACAGGGTTCTCTGGGGCCAACGTCCTGACTTTC. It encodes CASSPRTGTGFSGANVLTF.

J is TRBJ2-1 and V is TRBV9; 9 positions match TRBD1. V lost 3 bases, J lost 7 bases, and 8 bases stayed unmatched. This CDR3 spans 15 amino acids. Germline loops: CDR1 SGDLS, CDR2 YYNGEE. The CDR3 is CASSEGDRDGNEQFF. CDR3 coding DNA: TGTGCCAGCAGCGAGGGGGACAGGGACGGGAATGAGCAGTTCTTC.

CDR3 DNA: TGTGCCAGCAGGGGATTTAGCAATCAGCCCCAGCATTTT. Protein sequence: CASRGFSNQPQHF. The J gene is TRBJ1-5, the V gene TRBV12-3 or TRBV12-4; unclear D gene. The CDR3 is 13 residues long. V lost 6 bases, J lost 0 bases, and 6 bases lay in between.

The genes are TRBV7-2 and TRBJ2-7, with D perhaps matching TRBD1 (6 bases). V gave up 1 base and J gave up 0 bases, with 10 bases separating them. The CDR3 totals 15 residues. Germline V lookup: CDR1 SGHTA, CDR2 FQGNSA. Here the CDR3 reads CASSLEAGASYEQYF. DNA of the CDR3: TGTGCCAGCAGCTTAGAGGCAGGGGCCTCCTACGAGCAGTACTTC.